What follows are 3 T cell receptor beta chains derived from one specimen sequenced in a study of OX40 agonist ivuxolimab in advanced cancers. Produced via immunoSEQ multiplex PCR; TCRdb's table is partial and in-frame only. This sample has approximately 20,000 clones, with less than 90% found just once. Material: CD4+ or CD8+ T cells sorted from blood, obtained in a trial of the OX40 agonist ivuxolimab. The source of these receptors is an adult with an advanced solid tumor such as melanoma, head and neck, liver or kidney cancer.

The V call is TRBV7-6, the J call TRBJ2-7; D gene ambiguous. The CDR3 is 11 residues long. V shed 1 base and J shed 5 bases, with 3 bases lying between them. CDR1 SGHVS and CDR2 FNYEAQ come from the germline V gene. Here the CDR3 reads CASSLDHEQYF. The CDR3 DNA sequence: TGTGCCAGCAGCTTAGACCACGAGCAGTACTTC.

This clone was seen only once. This rearrangement joins TRBV4-1 to TRBJ1-5, with TRBD1 matching over 8 bases. The CDR3 contains 14 residues. Per germline, CDR1 MGHRA and CDR2 YSYEKL. V lost 4 bases, J lost 2 bases, and 1 base stayed unmatched. The CDR3 reads CASSPTGGNQPQHF. The DNA of the CDR3 is TGCGCCAGCAGCCCGACAGGGGGCAATCAGCCCCAGCATTTT.

The chain links TRBV19 to TRBJ1-5; D remains ambiguous. The V end was cut by 4 bases, the J end by 3 bases, with 13 bases between. The length of the CDR3 is 15 residues. Germline assignment: CDR1 LNHDA and CDR2 SQIVND (reference sequence). This chain's CDR3 is CASSRSGRFNQPQHF. The CDR3 DNA reads TGTGCCAGTAGTAGGTCAGGACGGTTCAATCAGCCCCAGCATTTT.